Given below is one T cell receptor beta chain in context. These data come from a study of identical twins. TCRdb redid the calling of the 5' RACE reads with MiXCR, one entry per CDR3 protein. The data show about 520,000 distinct CDR3 sequences, roughly a fifth seen once. CDR1 is SGHKS, CDR2 YYEKEE, per germline (reference sequence). The CDR3 totals 18 residues. After removal of 0 bases from V and 4 bases from J, the junction contained 5 bases not matched to a gene. These data also formed part of another study, on T cells expressing NK-cell markers.

The chain links TRBV5-5 to TRBJ2-2; 14 positions match TRBD2. The clonotype originates from a woman younger than 30 in good health. Source material: CD4+ T cells sorted from blood. The chain's CDR3 is CASSLGLAGGRGTGELFF. CDR3 sequence (DNA): TGTGCCAGCAGCTTGGGACTAGCGGGAGGGCGAGGCACCGGGGAGCTGTTTTTT.